The TCR beta chain under discussion was sequenced for a study of T cell responses to AZD1222 COVID-19 vaccine (dated by TCRdb to 2020 to 2023). Regarding the study in general: AZD1222 recipients with second doses at about 4 weeks or about 12 weeks were pooled, because spike-specific TCR depth and breadth did not differ between schedules. TCR sequencing covered roughly 230 trial participants: 207 given two doses of AZD1222 and approximately 26 given two doses of MenACWY control vaccine. Enrollment into the trials was organized by age into subgroups of 18-55, 56-69 and 70-plus years, and those subgroups contained around 150, 28 and 57 TCR-sequenced participants, respectively. What the research found in general, with its limitations: Reportedly, almost half of the unique spike-specific TCRs recognized epitopes lying outside the regions that are mutated in the B.1.351 and B.1.1.7 variants. Participants were mostly white British, with more females than males. The authors suggested clonal diversity may have been underestimated. Because no day 14 peak-response samples were available, the repertoires could be characterized only after the peak T cell response. Spike-specific TCR breadth and depth rose significantly after two AZD1222 doses compared with day 0 and with MenACWY recipients. The 56-69-year group was small, and its depth increase did not reach significance, likely because of low power. Vaccine-associated CD4 TCRs spanned the whole spike protein, with dominant responses in regions 160-218 and 743-854. Conclusions about previously exposed vaccinees were limited because only six AZD1222 recipients were SARS-CoV-2 seropositive at baseline.

Sample time point, as interpreted from the label and publication: baseline before first vaccination. The vaccinee samples were drawn from two UK trials, COV001 and COV002, one of which was a single-blind randomized controlled phase 2/3 trial testing AZD1222 (ChAdOx1 nCoV-19) in healthy adults. For TCRbeta chain sequencing, PBMC samples were collected from trial participants at day 0 and at day 28 after the second dose. The CDR3 regions of human TCRbeta chains were analyzed by immunosequencing. The study's processing was this. TCRs in the repertoires were matched against a reference library of SARS-CoV-2-specific TCRs that had been generated with the MIRA antigen-specificity platform. Breadth was defined as the fraction of unique TCRs that were SARS-CoV-2-associated. Depth was defined as the fraction of total T cells that were SARS-CoV-2-associated. Using the MIRA data, every spike-specific TCR was mapped to the spike region that the TCR reacted to and assigned to either a CD4 or a CD8 class. Log10-transformed breadth and depth values were compared by one-way ANOVA with Sidak's multiple comparisons tests. TCRdb mirrors the immuneACCESS table, restricted to in-frame sequences. Some clones are absent from its copies; in checked studies, under half trace to an unresolved V gene, and the reason for the others is unknown. The DNA gave D and trimming, while V, J and clone size come from that table. The sample data list more than 110,000 clones, and 93% of these were observed just once. The ten largest clones represent 5% to 6.5% of the sample.

About this clone itself: The target of this receptor is not known. No qualities accompany the bases; no much larger clone lies one base away.

After removal of 7 bases from V and 3 bases from J, the junction retains 2 bases not matched to a gene. From the cysteine up to the phenylalanine, the CDR3 has a length of 13 residues. Only the CDR3 DNA stays, 39 bases, in frame from base 1. The germline V gene sets CDR1 to MDHEN and CDR2 to SYDVKM. The sequence came from an adult in good health. The sequenced sample was peripheral blood, obtained on day 0 of AZD1222 vaccination. The chain was built from TRBV28 and TRBJ2-3; 9 junctional bases match TRBD1. CDR3 protein: CASKDRGTDTQYF. The nucleotides read TGTGCCAGCAAGGACAGGGGTACAGATACGCAGTATTTT. The reference TRBV28 and TRBJ2-3 proteins fill in what lies around the CDR3, so the full variable domain reads DVKVTQSSRYLVKRTGEKVFLECVQDMDHENMFWYRQDPGLGLRLIYFSYDVKMKEKGDIPEGYSVSREKKERFSLILESASTNQTSMYLCASKDRGTDTQYFGPGTRLTVL.